This entry lists 27 T cell receptor beta chains sequenced from one sample in a study of cytomegalovirus exposure and HLA in healthy donors. With 60 Vbeta and 13 Jbeta primers, the PCR was carried out. Using immunoSEQ multiplex PCR, the repertoire was profiled, and TCRdb retains in-frame clones only, with some absent. The repertoire holds 180,000 or so clones, with roughly three quarters as singletons. The specimen was PBMCs. These receptors were collected from a male donor in good health and CMV-seronegative.

This clone appeared a few times. This sequence joins TRBV19 and TRBJ2-7; TRBD1 is a possible D gene (6 bases). The CDR3 spans 12 residues. Germline V gene sequence: CDR1 LNHDA, CDR2 SQIVND (reference sequence). V was pared by 6 bases and J by 4 bases, with 10 bases between. The CDR3 sequence is CASSGDIYEQYF. CDR3 DNA sequence: TGTGCCAGTAGCGGGGACATTTACGAGCAGTACTTC.

The V and J genes are TRBV6-6 and TRBJ2-2, with D possibly TRBD2 on 6 matching bases. The V and J ends lost 8 bases and 1 base respectively, with 11 bases between them. The germline CDR1 and CDR2 sequences are MNHNY and SVGAGI (reference sequence). The CDR3 sequence is 14 residues long. DNA of the CDR3: TGTGCCAGCGGGACTTTGTGGAACACCGGGGAGCTGTTTTTT. Protein: CASGTLWNTGELFF.

This chain links TRBV4-1 with TRBJ1-2; TRBD1 is a possible D gene (5 bases). This CDR3 region has 18 residues. Germline CDR1 reads MGHRA; CDR2 reads YSYEKL. Trimming removed 0 bases at V and 0 bases at J, with 17 bases between. CDR3 DNA sequence: TGCGCCAGCAGCCAAGATGGTTCAGGGAAAAGGGCTAACTATGGCTACACCTTC. This encodes CASSQDGSGKRANYGYTF.

This chain joins TRBV2 and TRBJ1-6, with 9 nucleotides matching TRBD1. CDR1 is SNHLY, CDR2 FYNNEI, per germline. The V segment lost 6 bases and the J segment 7 bases; nucleotides outside the gene matches: 7. This CDR3 comprises 15 residues. The CDR3 here is CASSALGTGNSPLHF. The CDR3 DNA reads TGTGCCAGCAGCGCTTTGGGGACAGGGAATTCACCCCTCCACTTT.

The rearrangement joins TRBV19 to TRBJ1-1, with D possibly matching TRBD1 (5 bases). Germline CDR1 reads LNHDA; CDR2 reads SQIVND (reference sequence). The CDR3 totals 15 residues. The V end lost 3 bases, the J end lost 2 bases, and 13 bases lay between the germline ends. CDR3 protein: CASSIEDSRNTEAFF. The CDR3 DNA sequence: TGTGCCAGTAGTATCGAAGACAGTCGTAACACTGAAGCTTTCTTT.

This chain connects TRBV6-5 to TRBJ2-1, with 12 bases identical to TRBD1. The germline V gene has CDR1 MNHEY and CDR2 SVGAGI. V lost 6 bases, J lost 8 bases, and 8 bases stayed unmatched. The length of the CDR3 is 15 residues. CDR3 protein: CASRPGTGGWYEQFF. In nucleotides, the CDR3 is TGTGCCAGCAGACCCGGGACAGGGGGCTGGTATGAGCAGTTCTTC.

This clone is a singleton in its sample. The chain couples TRBV28 to TRBJ2-1, with TRBD2 matching over 9 bases. The CDR3 covers 15 residues. Trimming cost V 3 bases and J 5 bases; bases outside gene matches: 5. Germline CDR1 and CDR2: MDHEN and SYDVKM. The DNA for the CDR3 is TGTGCCAGCAGTTTCCCGCGGACTAGCGACAATGAGCAGTTCTTC. Encoded protein: CASSFPRTSDNEQFF.

This clone was seen more than once but under ten times. The chain has TRBV5-6 and TRBJ1-4; D perhaps matches TRBD1 (5 bases). The V and J ends lost 4 bases and 10 bases respectively, with 17 bases between them. CDR3 size: 14 residues. Germline CDR1 and CDR2: SGHDT and YYEEEE. The CDR3 spells CASSPWARRGKLFF. Written as DNA, the CDR3 is TGTGCCAGCAGCCCCTGGGCCAGGAGGGGAAAACTGTTTTTT.

This clone came up a few times. The V call is TRBV29-1, the J call TRBJ1-2; D is unresolved. This CDR3 spans 12 amino acids. Per the germline V gene, CDR1 is SQVTM and CDR2 is ANQGSEA. Trimming pared 8 bases from V and 2 bases from J, leaving 12 bases between. DNA for the CDR3: TGCAGCTCTGCAGGTTTAAACTATGGCTACACCTTC. Protein: CSSAGLNYGYTF.

This rearrangement joins TRBV30 to TRBJ1-4; D not certain. The CDR3 has 13 amino acids. The ends were cut back, 4 bases at V and 8 bases at J, with 14 bases in the middle. Germline assignment: CDR1 GTSNPN and CDR2 SVGIG (reference sequence). CDR3 in amino acids: CAWMSAGTEKLFF. CDR3 nucleotides: TGTGCCTGGATGTCGGCAGGAACCGAAAAACTGTTTTTT.

The chain links TRBV4-1 to TRBJ2-7; possible D gene TRBD1, 5 bases. V lost 4 bases to trimming and J lost 3 bases, with 7 bases between them. From germline, CDR1 is MGHRA and CDR2 YSYEKL. There are 12 residues in the CDR3. CDR3 nucleotides: TGCGCCAGCAGCCCGCAGGGCTACGAGCAGTACTTC. Protein sequence: CASSPQGYEQYF.

The chain uses TRBV5-5 and TRBJ1-5; possibly TRBD1 for D (6 bases). Germline CDR1 is SGHKS and CDR2 is YYEKEE (reference sequence). V was pared by 5 bases and J by 8 bases, with 17 bases between. This CDR3 is built from 14 residues. CDR3 in DNA: TGTGCCAGCAGTTCGACACAGGGTCCGGAGCCCCAGCATTTT. This sequence encodes CASSSTQGPEPQHF. The variable domain in full, with the rest retrieved from reference TRBV5-5 and TRBJ1-5, is DAGVTQSPTHLIKTRGQQVTLRCSPISGHKSVSWYQQVLGQGPQFIFQYYEKEERGRGNFPDRFSARQFPNYSSELNVNALLLGDSALYLCASSSTQGPEPQHFGDGTRLSIL.

In this sample, this clone turned up once. CDR3 nucleotide sequence: TGTGCCAGCAGTTTCCTTGTGGGAGGGCCGGGGAATGAGCAGTTCTTC. Translated, it gives CASSFLVGGPGNEQFF. The V call is TRBV11-1, the J call TRBJ2-1, with TRBD2 identical over 7 bases. There are 16 residues in the CDR3. V gave up 6 bases and J gave up 7 bases; unmatched junction bases: 15. Germline V gene sequence: CDR1 SGHAT, CDR2 FQDESV (reference sequence).

This clone was picked up a small number of times. The gene calls are TRBV9 and TRBJ2-1, with a possible D match to TRBD2 (6 bases). Germline values: CDR1 SGDLS, CDR2 YYNGEE. V was shortened by 0 bases and J by 4 bases, with 8 bases between the two germline ends. The CDR3 is 14 residues long. The CDR3 nucleotides are TGTGCCAGCAGCGTAGCGGGACTTTACAATGAGCAGTTCTTC. It translates to CASSVAGLYNEQFF. Full variable domain (outside the CDR3, taken from reference TRBV9 and TRBJ2-1): DSGVTQTPKHLITATGQRVTLRCSPRSGDLSVYWYQQSLDQGLQFLIQYYNGEERAKGNILERFSAQQFPDLHSELNLSSLELGDSALYFCASSVAGLYNEQFFGPGTRLTVL.

The chain links TRBV6-5 to TRBJ1-6; D is undetermined. CDR3 length: 14 amino acids. The germline V gene encodes CDR1 MNHEY and CDR2 SVGAGI. Trimming took off 4 bases at V and 11 bases at J, with 15 bases between the two ends. The DNA for the CDR3 is TGTGCCAGCAGTTCCGACACCCGGTGGACACCCCTCCACTTT. It encodes CASSSDTRWTPLHF.

The chain couples TRBV4-3 to TRBJ2-5, with 12 bases lining up with TRBD2. The assigned J gene may be wrong: the sequence end matches TRBJ2-7 better. From germline, CDR1 is LGHNA and CDR2 YSLEER. The CDR3 is made up of 18 amino acids. The CDR3 loop reads CASSQGLAGKPISYEQYF. The CDR3 region has the DNA TGCGCCAGCAGCCAGGGACTAGCGGGTAAACCCATTTCCTACGAGCAGTACTTC.

This chain joins TRBV6-5 and TRBJ2-5; D may be TRBD1 (5 bases). CDR3 size: 14 residues. The germline CDR1 and CDR2 sequences are MNHEY and SVGAGI. The V and J ends lost 4 bases and 2 bases respectively, with 11 bases between them. CDR3 bases: TGTGCCAGCAGTTCTACAGGATCTCAAGAGACCCAGTACTTC. It yields the protein CASSSTGSQETQYF.

The chain combines TRBV11-2 with TRBJ1-2, with 9 bases aligning to TRBD1. This CDR3 has 16 residues. Germline-derived CDR1 and CDR2 are SGHAT and FQNNGV. The trim removed 3 bases at V and 4 bases at J, leaving 9 bases unmatched. CDR3 loop: CASSFNRDRAGYGYTF. The CDR3 coding sequence is TGTGCCAGCAGCTTCAACAGGGACAGGGCCGGCTATGGCTACACCTTC.

The rearrangement links TRBV28 to TRBJ1-4; unclear D gene. This CDR3 comprises 15 residues. Trimming stripped 7 bases from V and 3 bases from J, with 15 bases between. Germline V gives CDR1 MDHEN, CDR2 SYDVKM. Here the CDR3 reads CASTPEARANEKLFF. In nucleotides, the CDR3 is TGTGCCAGCACGCCTGAGGCCCGAGCTAATGAAAAACTGTTTTTT.

This chain joins TRBV21-1 and TRBJ2-2; TRBD1 is the table's D call and was not checked against the DNA. TRBV21-1 is a listed pseudogene. The CDR3 is made up of 16 amino acids. CDR3: CASTLPQGRGTGELFF. The DNA of the CDR3 is TGTGCCAGCACCCTTCCTCAGGGGCGCGGAACCGGGGAGCTGTTTTTT.

The gene calls are TRBV9 and TRBJ2-3; D gene uncertain. The germline V and J ends were trimmed by 2 bases and 5 bases, with 6 bases remaining between them. Germline assignment: CDR1 SGDLS and CDR2 YYNGEE. The CDR3 length is 12 residues. The CDR3 bases are TGTGCCAGCAGCGTGAGTTTAGATACGCAGTATTTT. Translated: CASSVSLDTQYF.

This clone was found a few times. Other DNA sequences in the sample encode the same CDR3. This chain joins TRBV19 and TRBJ1-5; TRBD1 aligns across 10 bases. This CDR3 is built from 14 residues. V trimming: 5 bases; J trimming: 7 bases; junction bases outside the gene matches: 5. Germline CDR1 is LNHDA and CDR2 is SQIVND (reference sequence). The CDR3 reads CASSVRDRGQPQHF. The CDR3 nucleotides read TGTGCCAGTAGTGTCCGGGACAGGGGACAGCCCCAGCATTTT. Filled out from reference TRBV19 and TRBJ1-5, the complete variable domain reads DGGITQSPKYLFRKEGQNVTLSCEQNLNHDAMYWYRQDPGQGLRLIYYSQIVNDFQKGDIAEGYSVSREKKESFPLTVTSAQKNPTAFYLCASSVRDRGQPQHFGDGTRLSIL.

With respect to this clone: Sequence at one end of the junction differs from germline and may be a read error. This rearrangement joins TRBV10-3 to TRBJ1-5, with unresolved D. The CDR3 is made up of 16 amino acids. Germline-derived CDR1 and CDR2 are ENHRY and SYGVKD. The DNA for the CDR3 is TGTGCCATCAGTGAGAGGGCAGCGGAAGGAAATCGGCCCCAGCATTTT. Translated, it gives CAISERAAEGNRPQHF.

The V call is TRBV28, the J call TRBJ2-1; the match to TRBD2 covers 9 bases. After removal of 6 bases from V and 4 bases from J, the junction contained 7 bases not matched to a gene. The length of the CDR3 is 15 residues. Germline lookup yields CDR1 MDHEN and CDR2 SYDVKM. The CDR3 DNA is TGTGCCAGCAGCTCCCCTAGCGGGAAGTACAATGAGCAGTTCTTC. Translation gives CASSSPSGKYNEQFF.

This chain connects TRBV25-1 to TRBJ2-2; perhaps TRBD1 as D (6 bases). The V and J ends lost 2 bases and 4 bases respectively, with 17 bases between them. The CDR3 covers 17 residues. CDR1 and CDR2 (germline): MGHDK, SYGVNS. CDR3 amino acids: CASSELGQTSPTGELFF. CDR3 bases: TGTGCCAGCAGTGAACTAGGACAGACCTCGCCCACCGGGGAGCTGTTTTTT.

The chain uses TRBV25-1 and TRBJ2-7; D gene unclear. CDR3 size: 12 residues. V was cut by 2 bases and J by 7 bases, with 9 bases left in between. Germline assignment: CDR1 MGHDK and CDR2 SYGVNS. CDR3 loop: CASSEPRPEQYF. CDR3 coding DNA: TGTGCCAGCAGTGAACCTAGGCCAGAGCAGTACTTC.

This chain links TRBV6-6 with TRBJ2-3; D possibly corresponds to TRBD1 (5 bases). V was cut by 2 bases and J by 2 bases, with 11 bases left in between. This CDR3 is built from 15 residues. The germline V gene has CDR1 MNHNY and CDR2 SVGAGI (reference sequence). The CDR3 DNA reads TGTGCCAGCAGTTACGGGCAGGGCGACACAGATACGCAGTATTTT. It is translated as CASSYGQGDTDTQYF.